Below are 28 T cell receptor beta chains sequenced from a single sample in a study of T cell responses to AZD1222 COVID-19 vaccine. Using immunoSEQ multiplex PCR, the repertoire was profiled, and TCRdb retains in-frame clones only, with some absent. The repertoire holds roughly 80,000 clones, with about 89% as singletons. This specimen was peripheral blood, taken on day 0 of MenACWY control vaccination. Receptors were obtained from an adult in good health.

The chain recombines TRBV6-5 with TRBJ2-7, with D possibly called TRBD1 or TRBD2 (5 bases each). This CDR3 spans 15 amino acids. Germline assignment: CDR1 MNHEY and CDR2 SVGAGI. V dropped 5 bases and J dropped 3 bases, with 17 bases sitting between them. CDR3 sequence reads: CASSSSHGTYYEQYF. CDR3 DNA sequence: TGTGCCAGCAGTAGCAGCCACGGGACCTACTACGAGCAGTACTTC.

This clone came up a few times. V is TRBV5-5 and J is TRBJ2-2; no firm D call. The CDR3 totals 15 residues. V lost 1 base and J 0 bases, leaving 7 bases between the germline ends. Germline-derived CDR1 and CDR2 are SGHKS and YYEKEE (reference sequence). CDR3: CASSLSNSNTGELFF. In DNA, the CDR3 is TGTGCCAGCAGCTTGTCGAACTCGAACACCGGGGAGCTGTTTTTT.

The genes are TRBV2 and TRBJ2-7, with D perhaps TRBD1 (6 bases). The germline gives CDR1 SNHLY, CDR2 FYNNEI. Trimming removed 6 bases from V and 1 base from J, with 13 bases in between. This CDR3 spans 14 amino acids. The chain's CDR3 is CASSADRPSYEQYF. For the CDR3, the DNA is TGTGCCAGCAGCGCCGACAGGCCTTCCTACGAGCAGTACTTC.

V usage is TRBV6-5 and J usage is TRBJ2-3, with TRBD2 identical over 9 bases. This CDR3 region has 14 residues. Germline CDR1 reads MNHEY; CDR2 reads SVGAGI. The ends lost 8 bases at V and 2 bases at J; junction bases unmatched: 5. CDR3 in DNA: TGTGCCAGCCGGCGGGAGGGCCTCACAGATACGCAGTATTTT. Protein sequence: CASRREGLTDTQYF.

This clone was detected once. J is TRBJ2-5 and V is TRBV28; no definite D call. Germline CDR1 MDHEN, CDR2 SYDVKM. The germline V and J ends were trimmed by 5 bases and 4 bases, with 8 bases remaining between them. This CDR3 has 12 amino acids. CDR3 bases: TGTGCCAGCAGTCGGACCCTAGAGACCCAGTACTTC. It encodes CASSRTLETQYF.

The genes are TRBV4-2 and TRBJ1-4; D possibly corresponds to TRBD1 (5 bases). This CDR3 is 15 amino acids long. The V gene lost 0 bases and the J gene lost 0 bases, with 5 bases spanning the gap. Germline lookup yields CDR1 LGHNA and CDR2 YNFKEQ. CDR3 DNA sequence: TGTGCCAGCAGCCAAGAGGGGGCAACTAATGAAAAACTGTTTTTT. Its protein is CASSQEGATNEKLFF.

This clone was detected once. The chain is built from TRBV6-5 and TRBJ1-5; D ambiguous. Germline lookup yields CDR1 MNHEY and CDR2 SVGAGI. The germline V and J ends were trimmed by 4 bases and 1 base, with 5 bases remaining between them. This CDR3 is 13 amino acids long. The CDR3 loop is CASSWTSNQPQHF. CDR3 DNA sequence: TGTGCCAGCAGTTGGACCAGCAATCAGCCCCAGCATTTT.

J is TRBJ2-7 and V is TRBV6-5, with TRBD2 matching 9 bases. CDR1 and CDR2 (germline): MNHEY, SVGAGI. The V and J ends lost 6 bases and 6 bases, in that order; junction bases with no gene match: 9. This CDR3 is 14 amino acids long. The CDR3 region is CASRASGISLEQYF. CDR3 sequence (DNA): TGTGCCAGCAGAGCTAGCGGGATTTCCCTCGAGCAGTACTTC.

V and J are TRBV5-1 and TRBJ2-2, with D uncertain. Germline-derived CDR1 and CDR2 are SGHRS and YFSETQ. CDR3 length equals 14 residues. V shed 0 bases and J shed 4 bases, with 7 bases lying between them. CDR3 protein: CASSLGQFTGELFF. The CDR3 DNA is TGCGCCAGCAGCTTGGGTCAGTTCACCGGGGAGCTGTTTTTT. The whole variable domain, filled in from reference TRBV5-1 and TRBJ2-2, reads KAGVTQTPRYLIKTRGQQVTLSCSPISGHRSVSWYQQTPGQGLQFLFEYFSETQRNKGNFPGRFSGRQFSNSRSEMNVSTLELGDSALYLCASSLGQFTGELFFGEGSRLTVL.

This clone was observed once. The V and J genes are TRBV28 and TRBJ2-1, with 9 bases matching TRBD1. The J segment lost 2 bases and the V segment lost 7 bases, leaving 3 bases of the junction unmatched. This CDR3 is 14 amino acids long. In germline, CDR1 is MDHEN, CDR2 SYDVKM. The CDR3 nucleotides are TGTGCCAGCATGACAGGGGGTACCTACAATGAGCAGTTCTTC. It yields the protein CASMTGGTYNEQFF.

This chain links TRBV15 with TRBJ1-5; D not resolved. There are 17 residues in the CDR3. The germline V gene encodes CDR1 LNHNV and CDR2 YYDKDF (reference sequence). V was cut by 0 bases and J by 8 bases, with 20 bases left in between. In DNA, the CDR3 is TGTGCCACCAGCAGAGAACCGGACGGTTTTGGGCCCAAGCCCCAGCATTTT. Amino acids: CATSREPDGFGPKPQHF.

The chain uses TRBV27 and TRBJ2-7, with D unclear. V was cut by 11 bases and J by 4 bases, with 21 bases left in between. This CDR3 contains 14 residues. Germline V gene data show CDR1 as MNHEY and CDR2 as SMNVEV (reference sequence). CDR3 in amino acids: CALPTTIAAYEQYF. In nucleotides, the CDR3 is TGTGCCCTCCCTACGACCATCGCCGCTTACGAGCAGTACTTC.

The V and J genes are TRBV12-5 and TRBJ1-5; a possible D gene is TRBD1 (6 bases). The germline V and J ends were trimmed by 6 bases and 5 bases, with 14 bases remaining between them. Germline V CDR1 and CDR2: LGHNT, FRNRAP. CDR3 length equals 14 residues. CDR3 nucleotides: TGTGCTAGTGGACTCCAGGGGATAGATCAGCCCCAGCATTTT. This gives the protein CASGLQGIDQPQHF.

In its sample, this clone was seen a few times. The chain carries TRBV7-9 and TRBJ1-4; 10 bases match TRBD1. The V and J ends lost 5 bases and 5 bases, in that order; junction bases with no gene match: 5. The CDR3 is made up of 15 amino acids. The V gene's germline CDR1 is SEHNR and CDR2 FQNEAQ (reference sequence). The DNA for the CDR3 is TGTGCCAGCAGCCACCCGGGACAGGGGAATGAAAAACTGTTTTTT. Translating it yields CASSHPGQGNEKLFF.

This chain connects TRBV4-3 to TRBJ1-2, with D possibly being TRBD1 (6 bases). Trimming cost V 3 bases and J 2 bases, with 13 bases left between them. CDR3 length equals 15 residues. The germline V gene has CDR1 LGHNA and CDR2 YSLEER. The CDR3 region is CASSQRQEANYGYTF. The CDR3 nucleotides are TGCGCCAGCAGCCAGAGACAGGAAGCCAACTATGGCTACACCTTC.

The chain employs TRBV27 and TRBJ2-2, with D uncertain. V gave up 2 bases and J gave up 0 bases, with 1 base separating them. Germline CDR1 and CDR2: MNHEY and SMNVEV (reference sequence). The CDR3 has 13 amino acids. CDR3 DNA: TGTGCCAGCAGTTTAGCGAACACCGGGGAGCTGTTTTTT. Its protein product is CASSLANTGELFF.

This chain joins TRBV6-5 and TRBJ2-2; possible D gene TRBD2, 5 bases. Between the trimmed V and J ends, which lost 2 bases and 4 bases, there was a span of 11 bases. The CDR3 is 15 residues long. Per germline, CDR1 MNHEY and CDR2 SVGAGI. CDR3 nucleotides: TGTGCCAGCAGTTACGTGGCTAGCCCCACCGGGGAGCTGTTTTTT. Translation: CASSYVASPTGELFF.

In DNA, the CDR3 is TGTGCCAGCAGCAAAAACAGGGGGGCGAACACTGAAGCTTTCTTT. As protein: CASSKNRGANTEAFF. The chain combines TRBV11-1 with TRBJ1-1, with 8 bases that match TRBD1. Germline CDR1 reads SGHAT; CDR2 reads FQDESV (reference sequence). V shed 5 bases and J 1 base; nucleotides not matched to a gene: 6. The CDR3 totals 15 residues.

CDR3 nucleotides: TGTGCCAGCGGGGTTCAAGCAGATACGCAGTATTTT. This codes for CASGVQADTQYF. This chain connects TRBV12-3 or TRBV12-4 to TRBJ2-3; D uncertain. V lost 8 bases and J lost 4, with 10 bases in between. The CDR3 length is 12 residues.

The CDR3 nucleotides read TGCGCCAGCAGCAACACAGGGGCCCCATACAATGAGCAGTTCTTC. This sequence encodes CASSNTGAPYNEQFF. The V gene is TRBV5-1, the J gene TRBJ2-1; TRBD1 matches 7 bases. The CDR3 contains 15 residues. Trimming took 4 bases from V and 4 from J; bases not matched to a gene: 8. Germline values: CDR1 SGHRS, CDR2 YFSETQ.

For the CDR3, the DNA is TGTGCCATCAGTGATCTTCACAGGGGCGGGGGTACAGATACGCAGTATTTT. Translation: CAISDLHRGGGTDTQYF. The V gene is TRBV10-3, the J gene TRBJ2-3; tentatively, D is TRBD1 or TRBD2 (7 bases each). Germline CDR1 reads ENHRY; CDR2 reads SYGVKD. The CDR3 spans 17 residues. With 3 bases removed from V and 3 bases from J, the gap between germline ends came to 19 bases.

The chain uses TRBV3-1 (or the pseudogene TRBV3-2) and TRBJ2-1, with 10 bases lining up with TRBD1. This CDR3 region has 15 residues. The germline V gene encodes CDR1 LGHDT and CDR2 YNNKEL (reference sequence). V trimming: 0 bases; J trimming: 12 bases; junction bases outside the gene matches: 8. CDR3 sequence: CASSQDRDRGLGQFF. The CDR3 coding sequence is TGTGCCAGCAGCCAAGACCGGGACAGGGGCTTAGGGCAGTTCTTC.

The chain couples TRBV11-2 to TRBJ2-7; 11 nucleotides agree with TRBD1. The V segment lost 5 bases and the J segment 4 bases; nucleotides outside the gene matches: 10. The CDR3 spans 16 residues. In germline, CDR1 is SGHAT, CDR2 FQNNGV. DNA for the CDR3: TGTGCCAGCAGCCACCCCGGGGGACAGGGGGTTTACGAGCAGTACTTC. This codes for CASSHPGGQGVYEQYF.

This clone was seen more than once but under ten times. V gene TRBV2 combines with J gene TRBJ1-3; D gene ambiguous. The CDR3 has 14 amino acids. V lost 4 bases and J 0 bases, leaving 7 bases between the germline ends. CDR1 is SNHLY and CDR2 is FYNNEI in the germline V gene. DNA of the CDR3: TGTGCCAGCAGTGGAACGGCCTCTGGAAACACCATATATTTT. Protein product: CASSGTASGNTIYF.

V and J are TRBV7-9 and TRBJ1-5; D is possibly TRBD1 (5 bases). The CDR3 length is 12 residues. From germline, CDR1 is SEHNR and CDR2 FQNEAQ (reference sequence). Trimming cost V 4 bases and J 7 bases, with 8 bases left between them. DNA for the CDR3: TGTGCCAGCAGCTCCGACAGACAGCCCCAGCATTTT. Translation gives CASSSDRQPQHF.

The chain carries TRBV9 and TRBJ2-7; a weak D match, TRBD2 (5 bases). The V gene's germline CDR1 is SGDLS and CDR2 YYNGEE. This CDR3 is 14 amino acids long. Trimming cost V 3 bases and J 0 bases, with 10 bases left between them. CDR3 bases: TGTGCCAGCAGCGCCGGGGTCACCTCCTACGAGCAGTACTTC. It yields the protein CASSAGVTSYEQYF.

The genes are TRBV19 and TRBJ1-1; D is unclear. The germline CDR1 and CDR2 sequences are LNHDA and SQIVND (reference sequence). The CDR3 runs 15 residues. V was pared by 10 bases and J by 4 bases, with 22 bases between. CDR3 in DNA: TGTGCCACCATAGCCCATTCAGGAGGTTTCACTGAAGCTTTCTTT. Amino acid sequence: CATIAHSGGFTEAFF.

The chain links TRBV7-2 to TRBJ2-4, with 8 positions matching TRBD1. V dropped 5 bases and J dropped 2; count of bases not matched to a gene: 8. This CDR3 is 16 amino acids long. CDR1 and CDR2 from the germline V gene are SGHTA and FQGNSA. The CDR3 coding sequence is TGTGCCAGCAGCCTCCGGACAGGGCTAACCAAAAACATTCAGTACTTC. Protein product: CASSLRTGLTKNIQYF.